This TCR beta chain was obtained from a study of blood T cell repertoires in COVID-19 (TCRdb year 2020). About the full investigation: Samples from collaborators originated in the United States, Italy and Spain and spanned both the acute and convalescent phases of COVID-19. The samples were drawn from the first 160 participants of the ongoing ImmuneRACE study and from some 1,300 subjects provided by 6 global collaborators. The dataset comprised deeply sampled blood TCRbeta repertoires from subjects exposed to, actively infected with, or recovered from COVID-19. A de-identified subject ID, COVID-19 status, age in years and sex were almost always included in the sample metadata. The prospective study material was composed of cDNA or gDNA derived from T cells, B-cell-depleted T cells, or PBMCs. The repertoires were released in a freely available public database intended as a resource for research on the immune response to SARS-CoV-2. HLA class I and class II types, where available, came from metadata supplied by the sample provider rather than from assay-based typing. What the study reported, not specific to this receptor: The amount of clinical and demographic metadata varied by source and participant and was provided uncurated.

On this clone itself: Which antigen it targets is not known. Base qualities are missing; no much larger clone stands one base away.

The germline V gene (reference sequence) sets CDR1 to MNHEY and CDR2 to SMNVEV. From the cysteine up to the phenylalanine, the CDR3 has a length of 15 residues. The only DNA kept is the CDR3, 45 bases in frame from the first base. Trimming accounts for 5 bases at V and 4 bases at J, while the number of junction bases matched to no gene is 8. TCRbeta CDR3 regions were amplified from genomic DNA by means of the immunoSEQ Assay, a bias-controlled multiplex PCR. Processing in the source paper ran as follows. Within the assay, amplification of reference gene primers was used to estimate how many nucleated cells each sample contained. To quantify the absolute abundance of each unique TCRbeta CDR3 rearrangement, sequence reads were collapsed and filtered. For each sample, productive Simpson clonality was calculated as the square root of Simpson's diversity index over productive rearrangements. TCRdb holds this immuneACCESS table with in-frame rearrangements only. Some clones are missing; in checked studies, unresolved V genes explain under half, and the rest has no known cause. V, J and clone size are taken as reported in that table, and D and trimming were inferred from the DNA itself. This sample is represented by hundreds of thousands of clones; approximately 84% of them were singletons. Less than 10% of the sample goes to the ten largest clones.

The collaborating institutions used their own protocols to collect whole blood in K2EDTA tubes. For TCRbeta analysis, collaborators shipped samples in one of three forms: frozen whole blood, isolated PBMCs, or DNA extracted from either of those sample types. The receptor's source is a human donor in a cohort sampled during active COVID-19. The rearrangement combines TRBV27 with TRBJ2-5, with 9 bases aligning to TRBD2. Material for sequencing was peripheral blood. The DNA sequence is given as TGTGCCAGCAGTCCCCTGCGGGGGGGAATAGAGACCCAGTACTTC. This gives the protein CASSPLRGGIETQYF.